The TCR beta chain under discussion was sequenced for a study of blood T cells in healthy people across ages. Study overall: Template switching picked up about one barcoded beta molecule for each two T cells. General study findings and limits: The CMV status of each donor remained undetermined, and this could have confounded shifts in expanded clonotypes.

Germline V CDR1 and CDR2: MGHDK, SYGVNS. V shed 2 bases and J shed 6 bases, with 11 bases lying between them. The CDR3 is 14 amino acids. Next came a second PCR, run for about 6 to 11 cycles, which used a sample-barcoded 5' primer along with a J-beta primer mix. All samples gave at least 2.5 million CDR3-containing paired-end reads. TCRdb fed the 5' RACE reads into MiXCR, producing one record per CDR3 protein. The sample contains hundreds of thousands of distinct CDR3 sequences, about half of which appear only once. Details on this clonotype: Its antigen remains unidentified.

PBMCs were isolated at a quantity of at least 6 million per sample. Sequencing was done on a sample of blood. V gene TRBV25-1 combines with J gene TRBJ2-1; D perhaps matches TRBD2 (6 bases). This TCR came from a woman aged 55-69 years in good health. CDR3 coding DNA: TGTGCCAGCAGTGAACGGGGGTATCTCAATGAGCAGTTCTTC. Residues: CASSERGYLNEQFF.